The 29 T cell receptor beta chains listed next were all sequenced from one sample in a study of cytomegalovirus exposure and HLA in healthy donors. The study ran its PCR with 60 Vbeta and 13 Jbeta primers. Clones were read by immunoSEQ multiplex PCR, and TCRdb kept only the in-frame ones, dropping some. The sample carries about 130,000 clones, over 65% recorded once. Material for sequencing was PBMCs. The receptors stem from a man aged 35 to 55 in good health and CMV-seropositive.

The DNA of the CDR3 is TGTGCCAGCAGTACCTCCCGTCCGCGGCGCACAGATACGCAGTATTTT. Translated, it gives CASSTSRPRRTDTQYF. This sequence joins TRBV6-6 and TRBJ2-3; no clear D. The CDR3 is made up of 16 amino acids. V lost 5 bases, J lost 1 base, and 16 bases lay in between. The germline gives CDR1 MNHNY, CDR2 SVGAGI (reference sequence).

The chain joins TRBV2 to TRBJ2-3; 11 bases fit TRBD2. Germline lookup yields CDR1 SNHLY and CDR2 FYNNEI. The V and J ends lost 7 bases and 3 bases, in that order; junction bases with no gene match: 6. The CDR3 length is 15 residues. In DNA, the CDR3 is TGTGCCAGCACCCCGGGACTAGCGGAAACAGATACGCAGTATTTT. This codes for CASTPGLAETDTQYF.

The rearrangement links TRBV7-9 to TRBJ2-7, with D unclear. Deletions cut 7 bases from V and 1 base from J, with 8 bases between. CDR3 length: 12 residues. Germline CDR1 reads SEHNR; CDR2 reads FQNEAQ (reference sequence). The CDR3 is CASTTDSYEQYF. CDR3 DNA sequence: TGTGCCAGCACGACTGATTCCTACGAGCAGTACTTC.

The chain is built from TRBV4-3 and TRBJ2-3; 8 nucleotides line up with TRBD1. This CDR3 has 16 residues. The germline gives CDR1 LGHNA, CDR2 YSLEER. Trimming cost V 5 bases and J 4 bases; bases outside gene matches: 11. The CDR3: CASSRSTGGAADTQYF. In DNA, the CDR3 is TGCGCCAGCAGCAGAAGTACAGGGGGTGCGGCAGATACGCAGTATTTT.

V usage is TRBV5-4 and J usage is TRBJ2-3; weak D call: TRBD2 (6 bases). The V gene lost 4 bases and the J gene lost 8 bases, with 17 bases spanning the gap. The CDR3 extends over 14 amino acids. Germline lookup yields CDR1 SGHNT and CDR2 YYREEE (reference sequence). DNA of the CDR3: TGTGCCAGCAGCGCCGTACTAGCTGGGGGTACGCAGTATTTT. It encodes CASSAVLAGGTQYF.

V is TRBV5-5 and J is TRBJ2-5; tentatively, D is TRBD1 (5 bases). V shed 6 bases and J shed 0 bases, with 15 bases lying between them. Germline V gene sequence: CDR1 SGHKS, CDR2 YYEKEE (reference sequence). The CDR3 totals 15 residues. CDR3 in amino acids: CASITGSYYQETQYF. CDR3 sequence (DNA): TGTGCCAGCATCACAGGCAGTTATTACCAAGAGACCCAGTACTTC.

This chain connects TRBV6-5 to TRBJ2-7, with 9 nucleotides matching TRBD1. V was pared by 6 bases and J by 4 bases, with 10 bases of the junction left unmatched. The CDR3 loop spans 15 amino acids. Germline assignment: CDR1 MNHEY and CDR2 SVGAGI. CDR3 bases: TGTGCCAGCAGCCGCTCCGGACAGGGGTCATACGAGCAGTACTTC. Translated, it gives CASSRSGQGSYEQYF.

This clone was seen more than once but under ten times. The genes are TRBV29-1 and TRBJ1-5; 11 bases fit TRBD1. Germline V gene sequence: CDR1 SQVTM, CDR2 ANQGSEA. The J segment lost 2 bases and the V segment lost 6 bases, leaving 6 bases of the junction unmatched. The CDR3 is made up of 15 amino acids. The CDR3 sequence: CSVGQGGGGNQPQHF. The CDR3 nucleotides read TGCAGCGTGGGACAGGGGGGTGGCGGCAATCAGCCCCAGCATTTT.

The chain couples TRBV5-4 to TRBJ2-2, with 12 bases identical to TRBD2. The CDR3 runs to 17 residues. The V segment lost 3 bases and the J segment 1 base; nucleotides outside the gene matches: 4. The germline gives CDR1 SGHNT, CDR2 YYREEE (reference sequence). CDR3 in DNA: TGTGCCAGCAGCTCCGGACTAGCGGGGCGGAACACCGGGGAGCTGTTTTTT. It encodes CASSSGLAGRNTGELFF. The entire variable domain, with the rest obtained from reference TRBV5-4 and TRBJ2-2, is as follows: ETGVTQSPTHLIKTRGQQVTLRCSSQSGHNTVSWYQQALGQGPQFIFQYYREEENGRGNFPPRFSGLQFPNYSSELNVNALELDDSALYLCASSSGLAGRNTGELFFGEGSRLTVL.

The V gene is TRBV6-5, the J gene TRBJ2-7; D call uncertain. CDR3 length: 15 residues. Germline V CDR1 and CDR2: MNHEY, SVGAGI. V was cut by 4 bases and J by 3 bases, with 16 bases left in between. The CDR3, as DNA: TGTGCCAGCAGTTCCGTATCGGGTACTGGCTACGAGCAGTACTTC. Protein: CASSSVSGTGYEQYF.

CDR3 residues: CASSLNGRGPGTQYF. The CDR3 DNA reads TGTGCCAGCAGCTTAAACGGGAGGGGGCCGGGGACCCAGTACTTC. The chain carries TRBV7-3 and TRBJ2-5, with D possibly matching TRBD2 (8 bases). V was clipped by 1 base and J by 7 bases, with 16 bases between them. Germline V CDR1 and CDR2: SGHTA, FQGTGA. This CDR3 is 15 amino acids long.

The rearrangement joins TRBV6-6 to TRBJ1-1; a possible D gene is TRBD1 (6 bases). V lost 6 bases and J lost 4, with 21 bases in between. This CDR3 contains 16 residues. Germline V gene sequence: CDR1 MNHNY, CDR2 SVGAGI (reference sequence). The CDR3 sequence is CASSKGGGAIVTEAFF. In DNA form, the CDR3 reads TGTGCCAGCAGCAAAGGGGGGGGCGCGATAGTCACTGAAGCTTTCTTT.

This rearrangement joins TRBV6-5 to TRBJ2-3, with no clear D. The CDR3 consists of 15 residues. Germline V gene data show CDR1 as MNHEY and CDR2 as SVGAGI. V shed 2 bases and J shed 6 bases, with 15 bases lying between them. CDR3 loop: CASSYSYPVVDTQYF. CDR3 sequence (DNA): TGTGCCAGCAGTTACAGTTATCCTGTAGTGGATACGCAGTATTTT.

This chain connects TRBV7-8 to TRBJ2-1; D not certain. The germline gives CDR1 SGHVS, CDR2 FQNEAQ. CDR3 length equals 15 residues. V shed 1 base and J shed 4 bases, with 11 bases lying between them. CDR3 coding DNA: TGTGCCAGCAGCTTAGTCTCTGCGCCATACAATGAGCAGTTCTTC. This translates into CASSLVSAPYNEQFF. The full variable domain, rest sourced from reference TRBV7-8 and TRBJ2-1, is GAGVSQSPRYKVAKRGQDVALRCDPISGHVSLFWYQQALGQGPEFLTYFQNEAQLDKSGLPSDRFFAERPEGSVSTLKIQRTQQEDSAVYLCASSLVSAPYNEQFFGPGTRLTVL.

The J gene is TRBJ2-1, the V gene TRBV28; D remains unclear. Between the trimmed V and J ends, which lost 3 bases and 5 bases, there was a span of 14 bases. CDR1 is MDHEN and CDR2 is SYDVKM in the germline V gene. The CDR3 totals 15 residues. Here the CDR3 DNA reads TGTGCCAGCAGTTTTTTATCAGGCCTCGACAATGAGCAGTTCTTC. It codes for CASSFLSGLDNEQFF.

This chain links TRBV5-4 with TRBJ2-7, with 12 bases identical to TRBD2. J gave up 4 bases and V 4 bases, and 6 bases lay outside the gene matches. The length of the CDR3 is 15 residues. Germline V gives CDR1 SGHNT, CDR2 YYREEE (reference sequence). This CDR3 is CASSKTSGGSYEQYF. In DNA, the CDR3 is TGTGCCAGCAGCAAGACTAGCGGGGGTTCGTACGAGCAGTACTTC.

This clone was observed a single time. The V call is TRBV6-1, the J call TRBJ1-1; maybe TRBD1 (5 bases). Trimming removed 0 bases from V and 3 bases from J, with 14 bases in between. In germline, CDR1 is MNHNS, CDR2 SASEGT. The CDR3 is 16 amino acids. As DNA, the CDR3 is TGTGCCAGCAGTGAAGCTAGGGGTGAAGGATACACTGAAGCTTTCTTT. Amino acid sequence: CASSEARGEGYTEAFF.

The chain links TRBV7-2 to TRBJ2-1; D not certain. V was pared by 5 bases and J by 15 bases, with 17 bases between. The CDR3 has 12 amino acids. The germline V gene encodes CDR1 SGHTA and CDR2 FQGNSA. The DNA of the CDR3 is TGTGCCAGCAGCAACTTCCCGTCCGGTCTGTTCTTC. It encodes CASSNFPSGLFF.

This clone was seen a single time. V usage is TRBV6-5 and J usage is TRBJ1-3; no firm D call. V lost 0 bases to trimming and J lost 8 bases, with 17 bases between them. Looked up from germline, CDR1 is MNHEY and CDR2 is SVGAGI. The CDR3 is 16 amino acids. CDR3 bases: TGTGCCAGCAGTTACTCGAGACCTCAGAGGGAGGACACCATATATTTT. Translating it yields CASSYSRPQREDTIYF.

The V and J genes are TRBV7-2 and TRBJ2-7; 7 bases line up with TRBD1. CDR1 is SGHTA, CDR2 FQGNSA, per germline. This CDR3 is built from 14 residues. With 7 bases clipped from V and 4 bases from J, the junction kept 10 bases outside the gene matches. The CDR3 spells CASISRTGGYEQYF. The CDR3 DNA is TGTGCCAGCATTTCCCGGACAGGAGGTTACGAGCAGTACTTC.

The chain links TRBV7-2 to TRBJ1-5; the match to TRBD1 covers 9 bases. V lost 3 bases and J lost 6; bases outside the gene matches: 3. The V gene's germline CDR1 is SGHTA and CDR2 FQGNSA. This CDR3 has 14 residues. The CDR3 coding sequence is TGTGCCAGCAGCTTCGGACAGGGGACTCAGCCCCAGCATTTT. This translates into CASSFGQGTQPQHF. Together with reference TRBV7-2 and TRBJ1-5, the CDR3 gives the full variable domain: GAGVSQSPSNKVTEKGKDVELRCDPISGHTALYWYRQSLGQGLEFLIYFQGNSAPDKSGLPSDRFSAERTGGSVSTLTIQRTQQEDSAVYLCASSFGQGTQPQHFGDGTRLSIL.

V is TRBV2 and J is TRBJ2-2, with D possibly being TRBD2 (6 bases). Trimming took 2 bases from V and 7 from J, leaving 11 bases between them. Germline V gene data show CDR1 as SNHLY and CDR2 as FYNNEI. The length of the CDR3 is 14 residues. The CDR3 loop reads CASSELAWGGELFF. Here the CDR3 DNA reads TGTGCCAGCAGTGAACTAGCGTGGGGCGGGGAGCTGTTTTTT.

The J gene is TRBJ2-3, the V gene TRBV15; tentative D call: TRBD2 (6 bases). The germline V gene encodes CDR1 LNHNV and CDR2 YYDKDF (reference sequence). V lost 5 bases, J lost 3 bases, and 12 bases lay in between. This CDR3 is 14 amino acids long. The CDR3: CATSWGRGTDTQYF. The DNA for the CDR3 is TGTGCCACCAGCTGGGGACGGGGGACAGATACGCAGTATTTT. Variable domain in full (rest from reference TRBV15 and TRBJ2-3): DAMVIQNPRYQVTQFGKPVTLSCSQTLNHNVMYWYQQKSSQAPKLLFHYYDKDFNNEADTPDNFQSRRPNTSFCFLDIRSPGLGDTAMYLCATSWGRGTDTQYFGPGTRLTVL.

V usage is TRBV28 and J usage is TRBJ1-3, with 8 positions matching TRBD1. The CDR3 runs to 15 residues. Trimming at V came to 3 bases and at J to 4 bases, leaving 5 bases not matched to a gene. Germline V gene lookup returns CDR1 MDHEN and CDR2 SYDVKM. CDR3 amino acids: CASSFSRDRGNTIYF. CDR3 DNA: TGTGCCAGCAGTTTTTCCCGGGACAGGGGAAACACCATATATTTT.

The chain carries TRBV7-9 and TRBJ2-1; 9 bases are a match to TRBD2. Germline V gene lookup returns CDR1 SEHNR and CDR2 FQNEAQ (reference sequence). The junction had 6 bases not matched to a gene; V was cut back by 5 bases and J by 4 bases. The CDR3 sequence is 15 residues long. Written as DNA, the CDR3 is TGTGCCAGCAGCCCAAGACTAGCGGTTTACAATGAGCAGTTCTTC. Translated: CASSPRLAVYNEQFF. The entire variable domain, with the rest obtained from reference TRBV7-9 and TRBJ2-1, is as follows: DTGVSQNPRHKITKRGQNVTFRCDPISEHNRLYWYRQTLGQGPEFLTYFQNEAQLEKSRLLSDRFSAERPKGSFSTLEIQRTEQGDSAMYLCASSPRLAVYNEQFFGPGTRLTVL.

The chain joins TRBV5-1 to TRBJ2-1; 9 nucleotides align to TRBD1. V lost 3 bases, J lost 5 bases, and 9 bases stayed unmatched. CDR3 length: 16 residues. Germline V CDR1 and CDR2: SGHRS, YFSETQ. The CDR3 nucleotides read TGCGCCAGCAGCTCCATCCTGGGACAGGGAAACAATGAGCAGTTCTTC. It is translated as CASSSILGQGNNEQFF.

The chain couples TRBV30 to TRBJ1-6, with D tentatively TRBD1 (6 bases). The CDR3 has 15 residues. CDR1 GTSNPN and CDR2 SVGIG come from the germline V gene (reference sequence). V was clipped by 0 bases and J by 8 bases, with 14 bases between them. The DNA of the CDR3 is TGTGCCTGGAGTGTTATGGGGGGGCCGTATTCACCCCTCCACTTT. Its translation: CAWSVMGGPYSPLHF.

This chain connects TRBV12-5 to TRBJ2-2; possibly TRBD2 for D (6 bases). Germline V gene lookup returns CDR1 LGHNT and CDR2 FRNRAP. The CDR3 extends over 17 amino acids. Trimming pared 3 bases from V and 4 bases from J, leaving 18 bases between. This CDR3 reads CASGFESGVGGTGELFF. CDR3 sequence (DNA): TGTGCTAGTGGTTTTGAATCGGGAGTCGGCGGCACCGGGGAGCTGTTTTTT.

The V gene is TRBV15, the J gene TRBJ2-7, with 11 nucleotides matching TRBD1. The V segment lost 7 bases and the J segment 5 bases; nucleotides outside the gene matches: 10. The CDR3 spans 15 residues. Germline V lookup: CDR1 LNHNV, CDR2 YYDKDF (reference sequence). CDR3 sequence: CATTLPGQGGHEQYF. The DNA for the CDR3 is TGTGCCACCACCTTACCGGGACAGGGGGGCCACGAGCAGTACTTC. Full variable domain (missing parts from reference TRBV15 and TRBJ2-7): DAMVIQNPRYQVTQFGKPVTLSCSQTLNHNVMYWYQQKSSQAPKLLFHYYDKDFNNEADTPDNFQSRRPNTSFCFLDIRSPGLGDTAMYLCATTLPGQGGHEQYFGPGTRLTVT.